The clone carrying this T cell receptor (beta chain) was counted a few times. Its target is not known. CDR1 DFQATT and CDR2 SNEGSKA come from the germline V gene (reference sequence). CDR3 length: 14 amino acids. V lost 5 bases to trimming and J lost 1 base, with 14 bases between them. These data come from a study of vaccination and CD4 T cells after COVID-19. Treatment of the sample: roughly 10-day PBMC culture with coronavirus spike peptide pools or control peptides (ViraFEST assay). Ahead of the COVID-19 pandemic (2011-2018), the CD4+ T cells of the unexposed donor were collected. ViraFEST sequenced TCRs after peptide-pool expansion of antigen-specific T cells. The assay that was used to sequence DNA from cultured CD4+ T cells was the Oncomine TCR Beta short-read assay. From CD4+ T cells that had been cultured, genomic DNA was extracted. TCRdb ran MiXCR on the PCR reads and lists one entry per CDR3 protein. The table has thousands of distinct CDR3 sequences, about two fifths seen once.

The specimen sequenced was CD4+ T cells from blood, cultured in vitro. The sequence derives from a human donor in good health. The rearrangement joins TRBV20-1 to TRBJ2-5; TRBD2 might be the D (5 bases). CDR3 protein: CSAGGPVPQETQYF. Here the CDR3 DNA reads TGCAGTGCTGGAGGCCCAGTGCCCCAAGAGACCCAGTACTTC.